This TCR beta chain was sequenced in a study of cytomegalovirus exposure and HLA in healthy donors. Study observations and caveats: Later work showed greater clonal expansion in HLA-associated TCR beta chains than in equally common others. A link between a missense DCLRE1C variant and TCR beta V- and J-gene trimming emerged from a later analysis. For presence/absence analyses, sequencing depth was assumed to be roughly uniform across donors. Among TCR sequences, most were rare, though some public TCRs appeared in many donors.

CDR3 length equals 18 residues. Germline V gene lookup returns CDR1 SGHTS and CDR2 YDEGEE. Deletions cut 0 bases from V and 3 bases from J, with 18 bases between. Concerning this clone: Its specificity is unknown.

Both 60 Vbeta primers and 13 Jbeta primers went into the PCR. Produced via immunoSEQ multiplex PCR; TCRdb's table is partial and in-frame only. The sample records approximately 190,000 clones, approximately 86% being singletons. The receptor's source is a boy aged 2 to 10 in good health and CMV-seronegative. The V call is TRBV5-8, the J call TRBJ2-2, with a weak D call TRBD2 (7 bases). Sequenced: PBMCs. The CDR3 DNA reads TGTGCCAGCAGCTTGGGGTTGGACGCGGGGGCCCACACCGGGGAGCTGTTTTTT. Its protein is CASSLGLDAGAHTGELFF.